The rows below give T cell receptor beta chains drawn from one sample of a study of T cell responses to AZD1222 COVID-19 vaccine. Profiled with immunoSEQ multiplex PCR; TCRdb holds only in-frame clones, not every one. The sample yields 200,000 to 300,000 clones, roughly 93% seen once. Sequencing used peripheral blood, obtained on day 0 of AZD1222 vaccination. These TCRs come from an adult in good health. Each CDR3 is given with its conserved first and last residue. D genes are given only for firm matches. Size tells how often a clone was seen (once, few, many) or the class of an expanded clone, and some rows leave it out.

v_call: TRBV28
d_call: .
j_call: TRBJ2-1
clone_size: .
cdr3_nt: TGTGCCAGCAGTGCGGGACACCTCTCCTACAATGAGCAGTTCTTC
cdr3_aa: CASSAGHLSYNEQFF

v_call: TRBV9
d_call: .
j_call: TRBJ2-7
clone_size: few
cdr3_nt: TGTGCCAGCAGCGTAGGCAGGGTTGGGTACGAGCAGTACTTC
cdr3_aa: CASSVGRVGYEQYF

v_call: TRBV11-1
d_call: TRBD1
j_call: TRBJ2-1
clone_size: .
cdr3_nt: TGTGCCAGCAGTCCCGCCGGGACAGTCTACAATGAGCAGTTCTTC
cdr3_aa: CASSPAGTVYNEQFF

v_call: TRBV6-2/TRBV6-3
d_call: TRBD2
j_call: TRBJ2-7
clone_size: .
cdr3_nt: TGTGCCAGCAGTTACTCGAGGAGCGGGAGGCCCGATTACGAGCAGTACTTC
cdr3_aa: CASSYSRSGRPDYEQYF

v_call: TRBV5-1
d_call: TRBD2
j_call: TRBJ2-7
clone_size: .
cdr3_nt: TGCGCCAGCAGTCTAGCGGGGTTCCCCTACGAGCAGTACTTC
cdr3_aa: CASSLAGFPYEQYF

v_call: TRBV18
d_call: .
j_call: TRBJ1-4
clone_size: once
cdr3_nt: TGTGCCAGCTCCCCTCTTGGGGGTATGAGTGAAAAACTGTTTTTT
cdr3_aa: CASSPLGGMSEKLFF

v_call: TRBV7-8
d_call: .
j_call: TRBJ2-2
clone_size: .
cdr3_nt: TGTGCCAGCACCAAATCGGCTTACCCCGCGAACACCGGGGAGCTGTTTTTT
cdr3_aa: CASTKSAYPANTGELFF

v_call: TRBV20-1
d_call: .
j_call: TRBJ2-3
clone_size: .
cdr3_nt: TGCAGTGCTAGTCTCGCAGGGTCTAGCACAGATACGCAGTATTTT
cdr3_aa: CSASLAGSSTDTQYF

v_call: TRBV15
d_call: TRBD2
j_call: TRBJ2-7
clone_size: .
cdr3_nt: TGTGCCACCAGCATTTCTAGCGGGAGTCGCCACGAGCAGTACTTC
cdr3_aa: CATSISSGSRHEQYF

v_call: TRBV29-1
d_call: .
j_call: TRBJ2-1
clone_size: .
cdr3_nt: TGCAGCGGGGCGATAGGGTCTTGGGATGAGCAGTTCTTC
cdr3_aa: CSGAIGSWDEQFF

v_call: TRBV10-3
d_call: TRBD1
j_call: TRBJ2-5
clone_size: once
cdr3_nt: TGTGCCATCAGTGAGCGATCCGGGACAGAAGAGACCCAGTACTTC
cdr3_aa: CAISERSGTEETQYF

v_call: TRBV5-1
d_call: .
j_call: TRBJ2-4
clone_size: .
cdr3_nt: TGCGCCAGCAGCTTGAGAGGGGCCGAAAAAAACATTCAGTACTTC
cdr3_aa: CASSLRGAEKNIQYF

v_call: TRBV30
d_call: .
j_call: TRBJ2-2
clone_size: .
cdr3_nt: TGTGCCTGGAGTACAGAACCCCACAGGGCACCACGCACCGGGGAGCTGTTTTTT
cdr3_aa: CAWSTEPHRAPRTGELFF

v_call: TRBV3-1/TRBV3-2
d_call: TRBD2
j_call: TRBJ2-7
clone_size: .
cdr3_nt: TGTGCCAGCAACCCTAGCGGGGGGCCCTACGAGCAGTACTTC
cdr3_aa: CASNPSGGPYEQYF

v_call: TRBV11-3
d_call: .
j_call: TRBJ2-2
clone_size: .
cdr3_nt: TGTGCCAGCAAGGAGGGGGGTGAAACCGGGGAGCTGTTTTTT
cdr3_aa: CASKEGGETGELFF

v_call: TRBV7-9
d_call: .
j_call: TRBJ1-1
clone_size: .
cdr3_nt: TGTGCCAGCAGCTTCCCAGGGGAATGGGAGATGAACACTGAAGCTTTCTTT
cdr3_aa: CASSFPGEWEMNTEAFF

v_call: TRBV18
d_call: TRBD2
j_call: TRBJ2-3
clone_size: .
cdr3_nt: TGTGCCAGCTCACCCACTAGCGGGGCTAACACAGATACGCAGTATTTT
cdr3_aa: CASSPTSGANTDTQYF

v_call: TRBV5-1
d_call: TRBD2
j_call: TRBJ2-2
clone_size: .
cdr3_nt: TGCGCCAGCAGCCCCTTAGCGGGTGGCACCGGGGAGCTGTTTTTT
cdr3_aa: CASSPLAGGTGELFF

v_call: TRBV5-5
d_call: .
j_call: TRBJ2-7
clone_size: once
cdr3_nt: TGTGCCAGCAGCTTCGGGGGATCCTACGAGCAGTACTTC
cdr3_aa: CASSFGGSYEQYF

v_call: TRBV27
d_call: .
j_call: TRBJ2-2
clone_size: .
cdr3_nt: TGTGCCAGCACCCCCAAGGGGGGATCCGGGGAGCTGTTTTTT
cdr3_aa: CASTPKGGSGELFF

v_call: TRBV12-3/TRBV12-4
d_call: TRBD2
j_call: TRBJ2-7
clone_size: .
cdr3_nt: TGTGCCAGCAGCCTGGGGGGGACCTACGAGCAGTACTTC
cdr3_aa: CASSLGGTYEQYF

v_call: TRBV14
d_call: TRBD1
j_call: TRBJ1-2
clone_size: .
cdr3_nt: TGTGCCAGCAGCCAAGTAAGGGGGCTCGGCTACACCTTC
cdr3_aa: CASSQVRGLGYTF

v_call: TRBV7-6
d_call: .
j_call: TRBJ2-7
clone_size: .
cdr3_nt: TGTGCCAGCAGCCCGACAGGCCGGACGTTTTACGAGCAGTACTTC
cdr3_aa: CASSPTGRTFYEQYF

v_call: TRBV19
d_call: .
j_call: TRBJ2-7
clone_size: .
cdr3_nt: TGTGCCAGTAGTCCCCTGTTGGGCGAGCAGTACTTC
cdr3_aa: CASSPLLGEQYF

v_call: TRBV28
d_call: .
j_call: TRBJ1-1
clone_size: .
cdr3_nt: TGTGCCAGCAGACAAGCCGGGCTCGGGGCTGAAGCTTTCTTT
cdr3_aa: CASRQAGLGAEAFF

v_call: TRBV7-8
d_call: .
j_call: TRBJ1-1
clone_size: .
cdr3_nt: TGTGCCAGCAGCTATGGGACGGTGAACACTGAAGCTTTCTTT
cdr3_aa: CASSYGTVNTEAFF

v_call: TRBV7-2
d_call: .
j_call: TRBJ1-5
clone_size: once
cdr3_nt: TGTGCCAGCAGCCAGGTTTTCGGGCAGCCCCAGCATTTT
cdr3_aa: CASSQVFGQPQHF

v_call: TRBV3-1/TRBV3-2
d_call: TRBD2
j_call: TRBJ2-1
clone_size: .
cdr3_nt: TGTGCCAGCAGCCAAGCTGGCGGGAGAACCCACAATGAGCAGTTCTTC
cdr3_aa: CASSQAGGRTHNEQFF

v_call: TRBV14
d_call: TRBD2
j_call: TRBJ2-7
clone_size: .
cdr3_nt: TGTGCCAGCAGCCAACGAGCGGGAGACTTTAAGCAGTACTTC
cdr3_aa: CASSQRAGDFKQYF

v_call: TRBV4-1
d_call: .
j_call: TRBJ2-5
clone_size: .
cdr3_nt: TGCGCCAGCAGCCAAGAATGGGCCCAAGAGACCCAGTACTTC
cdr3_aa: CASSQEWAQETQYF

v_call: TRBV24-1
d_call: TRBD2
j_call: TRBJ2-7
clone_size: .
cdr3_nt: TGTGCCACCAGTGATTCCCGGGAGGCCTCCGGAGAGCAGTACTTC
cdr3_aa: CATSDSREASGEQYF

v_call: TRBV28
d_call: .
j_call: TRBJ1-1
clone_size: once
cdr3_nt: TGTGCCAGCAGTTTAGGGGGAAAACTGAACACTGAAGCTTTCTTT
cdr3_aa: CASSLGGKLNTEAFF

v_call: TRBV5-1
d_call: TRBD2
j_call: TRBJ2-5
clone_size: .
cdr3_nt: TGCGCCAGCAGTTTGATTAGCGGGGGGGCCGAGGAGACCCAGTACTTC
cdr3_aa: CASSLISGGAEETQYF

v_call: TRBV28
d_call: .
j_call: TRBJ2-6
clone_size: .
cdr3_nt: TGTGCCAGCGCCTCGAGGGGGATTGGGGCCAACGTCCTGACTTTC
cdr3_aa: CASASRGIGANVLTF

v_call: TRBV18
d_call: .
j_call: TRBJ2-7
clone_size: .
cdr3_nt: TGTGCCAGCTCACCTCGGGACCCCGTCATGGGCTACGAGCAGTACTTC
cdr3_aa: CASSPRDPVMGYEQYF

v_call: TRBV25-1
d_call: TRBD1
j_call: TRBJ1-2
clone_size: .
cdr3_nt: TGTGCCAGCAGTAGGGGACAGGGCCAGGGCTACACCTTC
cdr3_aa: CASSRGQGQGYTF

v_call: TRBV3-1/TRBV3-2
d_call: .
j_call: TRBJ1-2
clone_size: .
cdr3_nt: TGTGCCAGCAGCCAAGCCGCGGAGTATGGCTACACCTTC
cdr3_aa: CASSQAAEYGYTF

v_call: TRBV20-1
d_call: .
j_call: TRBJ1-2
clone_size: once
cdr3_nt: TGCAGTGCTACGCAGGGGACCCACACCTTC
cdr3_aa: CSATQGTHTF

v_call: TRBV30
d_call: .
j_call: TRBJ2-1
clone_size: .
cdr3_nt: TGTGCCTGGAAGGAGTACCCCGAGGCCTACAATGAGCAGTTCTTC
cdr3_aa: CAWKEYPEAYNEQFF

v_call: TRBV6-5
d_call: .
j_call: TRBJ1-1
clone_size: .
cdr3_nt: TGTGCCAGCAGTCCTCCGGGACTAGATGGAGCTTTCTTT
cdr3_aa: CASSPPGLDGAFF

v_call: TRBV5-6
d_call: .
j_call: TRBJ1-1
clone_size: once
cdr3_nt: TGTGCCAGCAGCTTGGAACGGTCCCGAACGGACACTGAAGCTTTCTTT
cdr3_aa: CASSLERSRTDTEAFF

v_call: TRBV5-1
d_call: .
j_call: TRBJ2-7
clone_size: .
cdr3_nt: TGCGCCAGCAGCCGCTCAGCGGGTACCTACGAGCAGTACTTC
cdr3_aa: CASSRSAGTYEQYF

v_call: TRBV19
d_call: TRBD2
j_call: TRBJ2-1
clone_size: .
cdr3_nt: TGTGCCACTGCACCGGGACTAACATTGAATGAGCAGTTCTTC
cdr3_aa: CATAPGLTLNEQFF